This is a list of T cell receptor beta chains from one sample in a study of blood T cell repertoires in COVID-19. TCRdb's copy holds only in-frame clones and misses some; the assay was immunoSEQ multiplex PCR. The sample lists 220,000 or so clones, over 75% occurring once. Material for sequencing was PBMCs or T cells enriched from blood (not recorded which). These receptors were taken from a woman aged 55-70 years who had recovered from COVID-19. Both conserved end residues are part of each CDR3. The D gene is left open where the match is weak. Size tells how often a clone was seen (once, few, many) or the class of an expanded clone, and some rows leave it out.

cdr3_length j_call d_call clone_size v_call cdr3_aa cdr3_nt
14 TRBJ2-1 - - TRBV7-9 CASSLEYSYNEQFF TGTGCCAGCAGCTTAGAATACAGCTACAATGAGCAGTTCTTC
14 TRBJ1-6 - - TRBV27 CASSLTGRYSPLHF TGTGCCAGCAGTCTGACAGGCAGGTATTCACCCCTCCACTTT
13 TRBJ2-7 TRBD1 - TRBV2 CASRATDRYEQYF TGTGCCAGCAGAGCCACGGACAGGTACGAGCAGTACTTC
13 TRBJ1-5 - - TRBV4-2 CASSQGGFQPQHF TGTGCCAGCAGCCAAGGAGGGTTTCAGCCCCAGCATTTT
15 TRBJ2-2 - - TRBV29-1 CSVESRGGGTGELFF TGCAGCGTTGAATCCCGGGGAGGGGGCACCGGGGAGCTGTTTTTT
14 TRBJ1-1 - few TRBV5-1 CASSLGIQRTEAFF TGCGCCAGCAGCTTGGGAATTCAGCGCACTGAAGCTTTCTTT
11 TRBJ1-1 - - TRBV28 CASVEGTEAFF TGTGCCAGTGTGGAGGGGACTGAAGCTTTCTTT
13 TRBJ2-3 TRBD2 once TRBV10-3 CAISGTSVDTQYF TGTGCCATCAGTGGGACTAGCGTGGATACGCAGTATTTT
12 TRBJ2-5 TRBD1 - TRBV12-3/TRBV12-4 CASRRQGETQYF TGTGCCAGCAGACGACAGGGGGAGACCCAGTACTTC
14 TRBJ2-5 TRBD2 once TRBV4-2 CASSPSGGEGTQYF TGTGCCAGCAGCCCCAGCGGGGGTGAGGGGACCCAGTACTTC
15 TRBJ2-7 - - TRBV5-1 CASSLASQGSYEQYF TGCGCCAGCAGCTTGGCCTCACAGGGATCCTACGAGCAGTACTTC
13 TRBJ2-7 TRBD1 - TRBV7-9 CASSQPGQGVPYF TGTGCCAGCAGCCAACCGGGACAGGGGGTACCGTACTTC
13 TRBJ1-3 - - TRBV12-3/TRBV12-4 CAEAGFFGNTIYF TGTGCCGAAGCCGGTTTCTTTGGAAACACCATATATTTT
13 TRBJ1-6 TRBD1 - TRBV9 CASSLTGGSPLHF TGTGCCAGCAGCCTGACAGGGGGTTCACCCCTCCACTTT
16 TRBJ2-3 TRBD2 - TRBV28 CASTLAGGIKTDTQYF TGTGCCAGCACGTTAGCGGGGGGAATTAAGACAGATACGCAGTATTTT
15 TRBJ2-7 - few TRBV21-1 CASSNLGFLSYEQYF TGTGCCAGCAGCAATCTTGGCTTTCTCTCCTACGAGCAGTACTTC
15 TRBJ2-7 - - TRBV7-9 CASSLGTELSYEQYF TGTGCCAGCAGCTTAGGGACAGAACTTTCCTACGAGCAGTACTTC
14 TRBJ1-2 TRBD1 - TRBV11-2 CASSPDRAQRNAGF TGTGCCAGCAGCCCGGACAGGGCCCAGCGTAACGCCGGCTTC
13 TRBJ2-6 TRBD1 - TRBV6-5 CAGTGSGANVLTF TGTGCCGGGACAGGGTCTGGGGCCAACGTCCTGACTTTC
15 TRBJ1-3 - - TRBV29-1 CSADVSQGTGNTIYF TGCAGCGCCGATGTGTCGCAGGGAACTGGAAACACCATATATTTT
12 TRBJ1-1 - - TRBV10-3 CATTAANTEAFF TGTGCCACCACAGCAGCGAACACTGAAGCTTTCTTT
13 TRBJ1-1 TRBD1 - TRBV30 CAWNRGVNTEAFF TGTGCCTGGAACAGGGGGGTGAACACTGAAGCTTTCTTT
15 TRBJ1-2 TRBD1 - TRBV4-1 CASSQADRGLYGYTF TGCGCCAGCAGCCAGGCAGACAGGGGGTTATATGGCTACACCTTC
16 TRBJ2-3 - - TRBV24-1 CATSAGRGREADTQYF TGTGCCACCAGTGCCGGTAGGGGCAGGGAGGCAGATACGCAGTATTTT
16 TRBJ1-6 - - TRBV7-9 CASSSPSGRVNSPLHF TGTGCCAGCAGCTCGCCGTCCGGCAGGGTTAATTCACCCCTCCACTTT
14 TRBJ2-7 TRBD1 - TRBV30 CAWSPLTGPHEQYF TGTGCCTGGAGTCCTCTGACAGGGCCCCACGAGCAGTACTTC
15 TRBJ1-2 - - TRBV11-2 CASSSLTRRYYGYTF TGTGCCAGCAGCTCTCTGACCAGGAGGTACTATGGCTACACCTTC
14 TRBJ1-2 TRBD1 - TRBV6-5 CASSREGAPYGYTF TGTGCCAGCAGTCGGGAGGGGGCCCCATATGGCTACACCTTC
15 TRBJ2-5 TRBD2 - TRBV5-1 CASRGSASGEETQYF TGCGCCAGCAGGGGGTCCGCTAGCGGAGAAGAGACCCAGTACTTC
13 TRBJ2-5 TRBD1 - TRBV12-3/TRBV12-4 CASRDRGQETQYF TGTGCCAGCAGGGACAGGGGCCAAGAGACCCAGTACTTC
15 TRBJ1-1 TRBD1 - TRBV19 CASSIGTGEGTEAFF TGTGCCAGTAGTATTGGGACAGGGGAGGGAACTGAAGCTTTCTTT
12 TRBJ2-7 - - TRBV11-2 CASSHAGYEQYF TGTGCCAGCAGCCACGCAGGGTACGAGCAGTACTTC
13 TRBJ1-1 - - TRBV7-7 CASSRGLGTEAFF TGTGCCAGCAGCCGAGGGCTGGGCACTGAAGCTTTCTTT
16 TRBJ1-1 - - TRBV3-1/TRBV3-2 CASSQGLLGGWLNAFF TGTGCCAGCAGCCAAGGGCTTTTGGGAGGGTGGTTGAACGCTTTCTTT
14 TRBJ1-2 TRBD1 - TRBV7-8 CASSLDRGAYGYTF TGTGCCAGCAGCCTGGACAGGGGTGCCTATGGCTACACCTTC
16 TRBJ1-3 - - TRBV10-2 CASSESIYPGGNTIYF TGCGCCAGCAGTGAGTCGATTTATCCAGGGGGAAACACCATATATTTT
15 TRBJ2-7 TRBD1 - TRBV10-3 CAISDPTGGKYEQYF TGTGCCATCAGTGATCCCACAGGGGGCAAGTACGAGCAGTACTTC